This T cell receptor beta chain was retrieved from a study of T cell repertoires in cytomegalovirus infection. Overall study context: CMV epitopes in the study were HLA-C-restricted (recently identified) and HLA-B-restricted (well studied). Public TCR beta signatures were indicative of both CMV infection and a matching HLA type.

This clonotype appeared a few times. Its antigen is as yet unknown. One entry per CDR3 protein, called by TCRdb with MiXCR from the reads. This table has about 900,000 distinct CDR3 sequences, more than 25% appearing once. Trimming took 6 bases from V and 3 from J; bases not matched to a gene: 9. The CDR3 is made up of 15 amino acids. CDR1 and CDR2 (germline): SGHVS, FNYEAQ. Findings and caveats of the study: CMV carriers having the relevant HLA were flagged by cumulative public TCR beta family frequency.

This chain links TRBV7-6 with TRBJ2-3; 7 nucleotides line up with TRBD1. The sequence was collected from a human donor in good health (CMV status not recorded). Some clones in this sample may be carry-over from other donors' samples. The sample here was cultured CD8+ T cells from PBMCs, taken from culture after CMV antigen stimulation. The chain's CDR3 is CASREQGVATDTQYF. The CDR3 DNA is TGTGCCAGCAGGGAGCAGGGGGTGGCTACAGATACGCAGTATTTT.